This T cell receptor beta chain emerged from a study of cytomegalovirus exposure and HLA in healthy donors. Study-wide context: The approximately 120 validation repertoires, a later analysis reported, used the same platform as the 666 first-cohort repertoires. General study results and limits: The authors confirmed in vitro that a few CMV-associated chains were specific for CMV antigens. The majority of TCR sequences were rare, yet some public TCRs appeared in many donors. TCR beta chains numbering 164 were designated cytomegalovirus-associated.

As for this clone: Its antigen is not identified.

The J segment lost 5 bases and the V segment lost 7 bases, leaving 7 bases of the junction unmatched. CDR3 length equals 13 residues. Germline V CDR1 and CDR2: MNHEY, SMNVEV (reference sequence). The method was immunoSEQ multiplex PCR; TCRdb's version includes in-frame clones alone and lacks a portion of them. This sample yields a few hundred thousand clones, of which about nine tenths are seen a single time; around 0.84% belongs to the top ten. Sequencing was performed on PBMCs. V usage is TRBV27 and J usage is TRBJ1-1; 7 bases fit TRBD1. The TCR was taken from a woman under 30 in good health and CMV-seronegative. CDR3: CASNLAGGTEAFF. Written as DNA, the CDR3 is TGTGCCAGCAACCTTGCAGGGGGAACTGAAGCTTTCTTT.